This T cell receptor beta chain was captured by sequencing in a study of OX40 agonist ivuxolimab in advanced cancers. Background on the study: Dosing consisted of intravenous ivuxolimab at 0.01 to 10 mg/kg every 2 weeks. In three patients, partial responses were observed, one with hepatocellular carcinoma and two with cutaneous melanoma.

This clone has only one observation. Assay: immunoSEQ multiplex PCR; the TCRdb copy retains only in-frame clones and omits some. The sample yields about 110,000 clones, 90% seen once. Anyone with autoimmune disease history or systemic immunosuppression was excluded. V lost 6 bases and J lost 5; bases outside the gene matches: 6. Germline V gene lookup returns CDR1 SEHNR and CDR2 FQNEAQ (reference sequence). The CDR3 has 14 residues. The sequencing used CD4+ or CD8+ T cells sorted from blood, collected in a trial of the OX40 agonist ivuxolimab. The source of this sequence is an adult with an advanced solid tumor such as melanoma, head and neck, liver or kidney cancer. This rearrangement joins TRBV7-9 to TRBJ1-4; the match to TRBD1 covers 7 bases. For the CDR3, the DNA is TGTGCCAGCAGGGAAAGGGGGCCCAATGAAAAACTGTTTTTT. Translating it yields CASRERGPNEKLFF.